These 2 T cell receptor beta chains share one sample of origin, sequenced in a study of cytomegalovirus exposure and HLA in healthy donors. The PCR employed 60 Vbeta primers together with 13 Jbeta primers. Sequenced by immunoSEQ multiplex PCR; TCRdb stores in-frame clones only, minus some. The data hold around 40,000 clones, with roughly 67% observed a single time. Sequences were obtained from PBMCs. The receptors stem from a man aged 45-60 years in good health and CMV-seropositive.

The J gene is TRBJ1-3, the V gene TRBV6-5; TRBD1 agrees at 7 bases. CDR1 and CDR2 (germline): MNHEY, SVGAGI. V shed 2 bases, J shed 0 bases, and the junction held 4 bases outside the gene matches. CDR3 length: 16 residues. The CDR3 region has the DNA TGTGCCAGCAGTTACGGTGACAGGGACTCTGGAAACACCATATATTTT. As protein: CASSYGDRDSGNTIYF.

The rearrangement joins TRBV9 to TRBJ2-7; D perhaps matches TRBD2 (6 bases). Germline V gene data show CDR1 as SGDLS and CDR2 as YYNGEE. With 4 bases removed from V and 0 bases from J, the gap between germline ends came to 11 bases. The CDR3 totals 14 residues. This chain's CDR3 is CASSSIADSYEQYF. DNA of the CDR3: TGTGCCAGCAGCTCGATAGCGGACTCCTACGAGCAGTACTTC. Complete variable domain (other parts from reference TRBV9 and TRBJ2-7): DSGVTQTPKHLITATGQRVTLRCSPRSGDLSVYWYQQSLDQGLQFLIQYYNGEERAKGNILERFSAQQFPDLHSELNLSSLELGDSALYFCASSSIADSYEQYFGPGTRLTVT.